The 8 T cell receptor beta chains given below trace back to one sample, sequenced in a study of T cell responses to AZD1222 COVID-19 vaccine. The table came from immunoSEQ multiplex PCR; TCRdb's copy has only in-frame clones and leaves some out. The table has around 130,000 clones, 90% to 95% seen once; the top ten hold around 2.8%. The source material was peripheral blood, sampled on day 0 of AZD1222 vaccination. These receptors all stem from an adult in good health.

The chain combines TRBV4-3 with TRBJ1-5; maybe TRBD1 (5 bases). The CDR3 totals 17 residues. The V gene lost 1 base and the J gene lost 0 bases, with 13 bases spanning the gap. The germline CDR1 and CDR2 sequences are LGHNA and YSLEER. CDR3 amino acids: CASSQGTGLYSNQPQHF. The CDR3 nucleotides are TGCGCCAGCAGCCAAGGGACGGGACTTTATAGCAATCAGCCCCAGCATTTT.

The chain is built from TRBV19 and TRBJ1-1; possibly TRBD1 for D (5 bases). Germline CDR1 reads LNHDA; CDR2 reads SQIVND (reference sequence). CDR3 length: 14 amino acids. The CDR3 DNA sequence: TGTGCTCCCCCCGGTCCCAGGGTGGTTACTGAAGCTTTCTTT. It specifies CAPPGPRVVTEAFF.

J is TRBJ1-1 and V is TRBV12-3 or TRBV12-4; no firm D call. Trimming removed 3 bases at V and 7 bases at J, with 12 bases between. This CDR3 region has 13 residues. The CDR3, as DNA: TGTGCCAGCAGTTTTAATTTAGTACTTGAAGCTTTCTTT. Translation gives CASSFNLVLEAFF.

V and J are TRBV18 and TRBJ1-2; no clear D gene. Trimming removed 0 bases from V and 7 bases from J, with 12 bases in between. There are 14 residues in the CDR3. The germline V gene has CDR1 KGHSH and CDR2 LQKENI. CDR3 residues: CASSPPARAGGYTF. CDR3 nucleotides: TGTGCCAGCTCACCACCGGCGAGGGCCGGTGGCTACACCTTC.

V usage is TRBV7-9 and J usage is TRBJ1-1; 8 positions agree with TRBD1. Germline trimming cut 4 bases from V and 2 bases from J; bases unmatched to any gene: 9. Germline V lookup: CDR1 SEHNR, CDR2 FQNEAQ (reference sequence). The CDR3 has 16 amino acids. CDR3 amino acids: CASSYRTGPRNTEAFF. As DNA, the CDR3 is TGTGCCAGCAGCTATCGGACAGGGCCGCGTAACACTGAAGCTTTCTTT.

The chain carries TRBV6-6 and TRBJ2-2; 10 bases are a match to TRBD2. The CDR3 spans 16 residues. Per the germline V gene, CDR1 is MNHNY and CDR2 is SVGAGI (reference sequence). V was pared by 4 bases and J by 6 bases, with 8 bases of the junction left unmatched. The CDR3, as DNA: TGTGCCAGCAGTTCCTCGGGAAGCGGGAGGGCCGGGGAGCTGTTTTTT. Its translation is CASSSSGSGRAGELFF.

DNA of the CDR3: TGTGCCAGCAGCAAGAGACCGGGACTAGCGGGACCAAGCTCCTACGAGCAGTACTTC. It is translated as CASSKRPGLAGPSSYEQYF. The rearrangement joins TRBV5-5 to TRBJ2-7, with TRBD2 identical over 13 bases. With 4 bases clipped from V and 0 bases from J, the junction kept 13 bases outside the gene matches. Germline-derived CDR1 and CDR2 are SGHKS and YYEKEE (reference sequence). This CDR3 has 19 residues.

The chain is built from TRBV11-2 and TRBJ1-6; no firm D call. Trimming stripped 7 bases from V and 10 bases from J, with 11 bases between. CDR1 SGHAT and CDR2 FQNNGV come from the germline V gene. The CDR3 contains 12 residues. DNA of the CDR3: TGTGCCAGCACCGAGAGGGCCTCACCCCTCCACTTT. It encodes CASTERASPLHF.